This is a list of T cell receptor beta chains from one sample in a study of cytomegalovirus exposure and HLA in healthy donors. Only in-frame clones appear in the TCRdb table, and some are missing; sequencing was by immunoSEQ multiplex PCR. The table records fewer than 250,000 clones, around 73% of them present only once. The sequenced sample consisted of PBMCs. The receptors stem from a male donor in good health and CMV-seronegative. Each CDR3 is given with its conserved first and last residue. D genes are given only for firm matches. Where a row states a size, it is once, few, many or the class of an expanded clone; other rows omit it.

>TRBV12-1|few|-|TRBJ1-4
TGTGCCAGCAGCCAGTTAATCGGGACAGGGTTTGAAAAACTGTTTTTT
CASSQLIGTGFEKLFF
>TRBV5-3|-|TRBD2|TRBJ2-7
TGTGCCAGAAGCGCCGGGGGGGGTATCCCCTACGAGCAGTACTTC
CARSAGGGIPYEQYF
>TRBV5-1|-|TRBD2|TRBJ2-2
TGCGCCAGCAGCTTAGGTAGCGGGGTGAACACCGGGGAGCTGTTTTTT
CASSLGSGVNTGELFF
>TRBV19|-|-|TRBJ1-5
TGTGCCAGTAGTATCGGGGGGGCAAGTGGGAATCAGCCCCAGCATTTT
CASSIGGASGNQPQHF
>TRBV28|-|TRBD2|TRBJ2-2
TGTGCCAGCAGTTTATGGGCGGGAGGAGAAACCGGGGAGCTGTTTTTT
CASSLWAGGETGELFF
>TRBV1|few|-|TRBJ1-2
TGCACCAGCAGCCAATATATACAGGGGGAAGCTAACTATGGCTACACCTTC
CTSSQYIQGEANYGYTF
>TRBV4-1|-|-|TRBJ2-3
TGCGCCAGCAGCTCCGTGGATACGCAGTATTTT
CASSSVDTQYF
>TRBV13|-|TRBD1|TRBJ1-2
TGTGCCAGCAGCTTCGACAGGGAAGGGCCTCTGGGGTATGGCTACACCTTC
CASSFDREGPLGYGYTF
>TRBV6-5|once|-|TRBJ2-3
TGTGCCAGCAGTTGCAGGGCTTCTAGCACAGATACGCAGTATTTT
CASSCRASSTDTQYF
>TRBV28|few|-|TRBJ2-5
TGTGCCAGCAGCCGTAAAGAGACCCAGTACTTC
CASSRKETQYF
>TRBV7-8|-|-|TRBJ2-7
TGTGCCAGCAGCCCAGAAACTAGAAGGGAGCAGTACTTC
CASSPETRREQYF
>TRBV7-7|-|TRBD2|TRBJ2-1
TGTGCTAGCAGCGAGAAAACGGGACTAGCGGGCTCCTACAATGAGCAGTTCTTC
CASSEKTGLAGSYNEQFF
>TRBV6-5|-|-|TRBJ2-1
TGTGCCAGCAGTTACCCGTCAGGTTTAAATGAGCAGTTCTTC
CASSYPSGLNEQFF
>TRBV7-9|-|-|TRBJ2-1
TGTTCCAGCAGCTTCGGGACTCTAGAAGGGGATGAGCAGTTCTTC
CSSSFGTLEGDEQFF
>TRBV9|-|-|TRBJ2-5
TGTGCCAGCAGCAGGAACAGCGGGACACAAGAGACCCAGTACTTC
CASSRNSGTQETQYF
>TRBV10-1|-|-|TRBJ2-2
TGCGCCAGCAGTGTCGCAGGGTCCGACACCGGGGAGCTGTTTTTT
CASSVAGSDTGELFF
>TRBV28|-|-|TRBJ1-2
TGTGCCACCATAGGGTTGGGAGGATACTATGGCTACACCTTC
CATIGLGGYYGYTF
>TRBV5-4|-|-|TRBJ1-1
TGTGCCAGCAGCTTGGGGGGGGTTTTGAACACTGAAGCTTTCTTT
CASSLGGVLNTEAFF
>TRBV5-8|-|TRBD1|TRBJ2-7
TGTGCCAGCAGCGTACAGGGGGCTAACGAGCAGTACTTC
CASSVQGANEQYF
>TRBV6-4|-|TRBD1|TRBJ2-7
TGTGCCAGCAGTGACGGACAGGGCTACGAGCAGTACTTC
CASSDGQGYEQYF
>TRBV11-2|-|TRBD1|TRBJ1-4
TGTGCCAGCAGCCCACAGGGGGCTGATGAAAAACTGTTTTTT
CASSPQGADEKLFF
>TRBV7-3|few|-|TRBJ1-4
TGTGCCAGCAGCTTATCCCAGGGAGGGGCTGAAAAACTGTTTTTT
CASSLSQGGAEKLFF
>TRBV5-6|-|TRBD2|TRBJ2-1
TGTGCCAGCAAAAGAGCGGGAGGGCCTTACAATGAGCAGTTCTTC
CASKRAGGPYNEQFF
>TRBV18|-|TRBD1|TRBJ2-6
TGTGCCAGCTCACCCAATAGGGGGCAAGGGGCCAACGTCCTGACTTTC
CASSPNRGQGANVLTF
>TRBV9|many|TRBD2|TRBJ2-5
TGTGCCAGCAGCGCCGGGACGGGAGGAGAGACCCAGTACTTC
CASSAGTGGETQYF
>TRBV29-1|once|TRBD1|TRBJ1-2
TGCAGCGCACGGGACAGGGTGAATGTGGGCTATGGCTACACCTTC
CSARDRVNVGYGYTF
>TRBV6-5|-|TRBD1|TRBJ2-7
TGTGCCAGCACCATGGGGACAGTTAACACTTACGAGCAGTACTTC
CASTMGTVNTYEQYF
>TRBV7-8|few|TRBD2|TRBJ2-3
TGTGCCAGCAACCGACTAGCGGGAGCAGATACGCAGTATTTT
CASNRLAGADTQYF
>TRBV27|-|TRBD1|TRBJ2-7
TGTGCCAGCGGGGGACAGCGCTCCTACGAGCAGTACTTC
CASGGQRSYEQYF